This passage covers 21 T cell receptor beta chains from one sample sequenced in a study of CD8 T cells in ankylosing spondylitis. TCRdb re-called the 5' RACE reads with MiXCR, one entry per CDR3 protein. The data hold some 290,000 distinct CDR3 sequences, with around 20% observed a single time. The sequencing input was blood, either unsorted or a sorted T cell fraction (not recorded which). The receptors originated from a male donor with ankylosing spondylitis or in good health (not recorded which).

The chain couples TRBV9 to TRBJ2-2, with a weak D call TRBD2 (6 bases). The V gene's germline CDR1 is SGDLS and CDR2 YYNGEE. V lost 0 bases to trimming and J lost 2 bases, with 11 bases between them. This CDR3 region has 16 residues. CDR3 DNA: TGTGCCAGCAGCGTAGACTCCGGACTAAACACCGGGGAGCTGTTTTTT. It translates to CASSVDSGLNTGELFF.

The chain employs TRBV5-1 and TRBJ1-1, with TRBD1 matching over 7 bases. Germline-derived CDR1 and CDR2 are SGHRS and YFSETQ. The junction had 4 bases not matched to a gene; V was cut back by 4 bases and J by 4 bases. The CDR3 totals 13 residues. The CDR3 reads CASSHDRVTEAFF. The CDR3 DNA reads TGCGCCAGCAGCCACGACAGGGTCACTGAAGCTTTCTTT.

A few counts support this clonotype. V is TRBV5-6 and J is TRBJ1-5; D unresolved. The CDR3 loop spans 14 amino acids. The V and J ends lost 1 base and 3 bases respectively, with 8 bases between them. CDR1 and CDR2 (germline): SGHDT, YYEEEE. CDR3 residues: CASSLSSDNQPQHF. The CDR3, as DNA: TGTGCCAGCAGCTTGAGTAGCGACAATCAGCCCCAGCATTTT. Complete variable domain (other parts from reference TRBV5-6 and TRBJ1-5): DAGVTQSPTHLIKTRGQQVTLRCSPKSGHDTVSWYQQALGQGPQFIFQYYEEEERQRGNFPDRFSGHQFPNYSSELNVNALLLGDSALYLCASSLSSDNQPQHFGDGTRLSIL.

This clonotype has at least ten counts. As DNA, the CDR3 is TGCGCCAGCAGCGAGGGACTAGCGAACACAGATACGCAGTATTTT. Its protein product is CASSEGLANTDTQYF. The chain is built from TRBV5-1 and TRBJ2-3, with TRBD2 matching 10 bases. This CDR3 has 15 residues. Germline CDR1 and CDR2: SGHRS and YFSETQ. The junction had 4 bases not matched to a gene; V was cut back by 4 bases and J by 2 bases.

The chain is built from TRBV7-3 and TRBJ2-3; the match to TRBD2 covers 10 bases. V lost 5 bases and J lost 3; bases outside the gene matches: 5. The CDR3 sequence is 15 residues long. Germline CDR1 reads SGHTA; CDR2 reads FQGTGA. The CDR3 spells CASSGTSVRTDTQYF. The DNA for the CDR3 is TGTGCCAGCAGCGGGACTAGCGTGAGGACAGATACGCAGTATTTT.

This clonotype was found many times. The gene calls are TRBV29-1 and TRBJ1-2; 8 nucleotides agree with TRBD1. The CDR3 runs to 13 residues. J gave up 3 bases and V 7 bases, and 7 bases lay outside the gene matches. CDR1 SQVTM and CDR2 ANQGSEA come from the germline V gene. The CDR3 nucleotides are TGCAGCGCGACAGGGGATTCTTACTATGGCTACACCTTC. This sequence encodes CSATGDSYYGYTF.

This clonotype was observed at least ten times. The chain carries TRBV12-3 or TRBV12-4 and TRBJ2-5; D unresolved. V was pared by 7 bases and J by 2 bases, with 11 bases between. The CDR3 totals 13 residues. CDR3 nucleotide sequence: TGTGCCAGCAATCGAGGCAGGCAAGAGACCCAGTACTTC. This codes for CASNRGRQETQYF.

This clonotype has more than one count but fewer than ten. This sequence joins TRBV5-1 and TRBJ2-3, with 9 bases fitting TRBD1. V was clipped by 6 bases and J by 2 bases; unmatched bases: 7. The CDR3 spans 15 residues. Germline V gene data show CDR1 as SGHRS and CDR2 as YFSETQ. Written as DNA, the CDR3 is TGCGCCAGCAATGGACAGGGGCCTTCCACAGATACGCAGTATTTT. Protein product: CASNGQGPSTDTQYF.

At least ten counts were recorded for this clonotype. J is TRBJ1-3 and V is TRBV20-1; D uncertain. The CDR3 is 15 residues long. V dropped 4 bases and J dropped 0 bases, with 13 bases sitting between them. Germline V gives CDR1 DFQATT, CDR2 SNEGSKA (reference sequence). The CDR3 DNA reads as TGCAGTGCTAACTATGGCGGCGGCTCTGGAAACACCATATATTTT. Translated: CSANYGGGSGNTIYF.

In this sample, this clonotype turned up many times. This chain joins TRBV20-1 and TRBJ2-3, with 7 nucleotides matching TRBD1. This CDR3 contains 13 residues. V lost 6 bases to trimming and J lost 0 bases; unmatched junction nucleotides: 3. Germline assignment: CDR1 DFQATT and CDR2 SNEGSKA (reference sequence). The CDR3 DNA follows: TGCAGTGCAGAGGGGGCGAGCACAGATACGCAGTATTTT. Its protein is CSAEGASTDTQYF.

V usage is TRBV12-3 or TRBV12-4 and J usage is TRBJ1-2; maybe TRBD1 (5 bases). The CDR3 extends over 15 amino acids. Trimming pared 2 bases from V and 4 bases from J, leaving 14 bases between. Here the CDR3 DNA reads TGTGCCAGCAGTTTAACGGGCAGGGATGCCTATGGCTACACCTTC. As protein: CASSLTGRDAYGYTF.

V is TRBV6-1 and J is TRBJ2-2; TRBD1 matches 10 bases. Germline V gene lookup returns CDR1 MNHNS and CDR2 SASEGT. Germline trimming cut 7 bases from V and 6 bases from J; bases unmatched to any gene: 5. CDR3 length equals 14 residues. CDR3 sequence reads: CASTSDRGSGELFF. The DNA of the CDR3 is TGTGCCAGCACCTCGGACAGGGGGTCCGGGGAGCTGTTTTTT.

This CDR3 is CASSPRGSGMDGQFF. The CDR3 coding sequence is TGTGCCAGCAGTCCCCGGGGTAGCGGGATGGATGGGCAGTTCTTC. This chain uses TRBV12-3 or TRBV12-4 with TRBJ2-1, with 8 bases matching TRBD2. CDR3 length equals 15 residues. Trimming took 5 bases from V and 12 from J; bases not matched to a gene: 15.

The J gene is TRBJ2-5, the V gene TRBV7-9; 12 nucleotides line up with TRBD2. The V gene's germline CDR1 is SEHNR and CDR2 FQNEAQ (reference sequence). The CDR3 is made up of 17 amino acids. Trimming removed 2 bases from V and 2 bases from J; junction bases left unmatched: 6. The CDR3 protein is CASSLWTSGAKQETQYF. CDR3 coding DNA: TGTGCCAGCAGCTTATGGACTAGCGGGGCAAAACAAGAGACCCAGTACTTC.

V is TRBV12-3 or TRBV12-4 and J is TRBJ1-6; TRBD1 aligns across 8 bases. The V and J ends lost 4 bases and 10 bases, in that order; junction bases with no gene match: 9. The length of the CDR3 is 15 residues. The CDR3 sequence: CASSSPGQGKSPLHF. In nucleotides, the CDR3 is TGTGCCAGCAGTTCCCCTGGACAGGGAAAATCACCCCTCCACTTT.

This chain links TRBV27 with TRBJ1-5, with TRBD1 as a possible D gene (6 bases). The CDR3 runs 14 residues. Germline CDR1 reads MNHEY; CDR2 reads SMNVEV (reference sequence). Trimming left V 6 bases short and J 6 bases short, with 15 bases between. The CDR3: CASSIQGSGQPQHF. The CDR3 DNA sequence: TGTGCCAGCAGCATTCAGGGGTCGGGTCAGCCCCAGCATTTT.

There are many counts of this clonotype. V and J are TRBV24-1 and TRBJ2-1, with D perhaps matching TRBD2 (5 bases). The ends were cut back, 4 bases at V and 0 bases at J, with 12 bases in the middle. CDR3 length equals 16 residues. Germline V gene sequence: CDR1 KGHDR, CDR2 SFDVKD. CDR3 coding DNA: TGTGCCACCAGTGACCCGGACTTCAGCTCCTACAATGAGCAGTTCTTC. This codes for CATSDPDFSSYNEQFF.

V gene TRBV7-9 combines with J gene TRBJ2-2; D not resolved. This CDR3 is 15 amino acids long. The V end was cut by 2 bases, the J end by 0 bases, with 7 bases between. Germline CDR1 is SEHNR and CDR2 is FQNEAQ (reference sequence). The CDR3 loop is CASSLSPTNTGELFF. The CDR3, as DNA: TGTGCCAGCAGCTTATCACCAACGAACACCGGGGAGCTGTTTTTT.

As DNA, the CDR3 is TGTGCCAGTTCCGGGACTAGCGGGAGGAGTGAGCAGTTCTTC. Protein: CASSGTSGRSEQFF. V is TRBV2 and J is TRBJ2-1; 15 nucleotides align to TRBD2. The CDR3 consists of 14 residues. Germline CDR1 and CDR2: SNHLY and FYNNEI. Trimming at V came to 9 bases and at J to 9 bases, leaving 6 bases not matched to a gene.

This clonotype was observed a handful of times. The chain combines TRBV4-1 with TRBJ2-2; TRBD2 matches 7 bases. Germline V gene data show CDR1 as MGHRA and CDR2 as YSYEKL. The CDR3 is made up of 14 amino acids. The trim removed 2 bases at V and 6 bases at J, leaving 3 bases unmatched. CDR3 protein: CASSQPGRSGELFF. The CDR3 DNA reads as TGCGCCAGCAGCCAACCCGGGAGGTCCGGGGAGCTGTTTTTT.

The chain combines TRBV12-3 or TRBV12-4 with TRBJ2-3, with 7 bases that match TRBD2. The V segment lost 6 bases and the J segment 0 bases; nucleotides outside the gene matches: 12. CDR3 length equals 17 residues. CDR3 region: CASSPPLASGSTDTQYF. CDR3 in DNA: TGTGCCAGCAGCCCCCCCTTGGCTAGCGGAAGCACAGATACGCAGTATTTT.